This T cell receptor beta chain was captured in a study of blood T cell repertoires in COVID-19. Produced via immunoSEQ multiplex PCR; TCRdb's table is partial and in-frame only. This sample carries around 220,000 clones, around 84% of them seen once, and the ten largest clones take about 6.6%. In germline, CDR1 is MDHEN, CDR2 SYDVKM. This CDR3 comprises 15 residues. V shed 5 bases, J shed 3 bases, and the junction held 7 bases outside the gene matches. This TCR came from a middle-aged woman who had recovered from COVID-19. The sequenced sample consisted of PBMCs or T cells enriched from blood (not recorded which). The chain couples TRBV28 to TRBJ1-5, with TRBD1 matching over 7 bases. The chain's CDR3 is CASSPTTGNNQPQHF. The CDR3 coding sequence is TGTGCCAGCAGTCCGACGACAGGGAACAATCAGCCCCAGCATTTT.